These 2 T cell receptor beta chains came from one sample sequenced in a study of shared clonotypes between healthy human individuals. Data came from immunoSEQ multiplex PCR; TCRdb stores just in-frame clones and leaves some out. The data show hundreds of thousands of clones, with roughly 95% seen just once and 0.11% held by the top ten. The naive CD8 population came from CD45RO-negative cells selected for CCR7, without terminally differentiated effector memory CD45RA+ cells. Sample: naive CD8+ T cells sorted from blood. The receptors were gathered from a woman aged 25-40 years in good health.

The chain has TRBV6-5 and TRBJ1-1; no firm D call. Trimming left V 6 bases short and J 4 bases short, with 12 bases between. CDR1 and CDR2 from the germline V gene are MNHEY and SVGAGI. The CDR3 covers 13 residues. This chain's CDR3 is CASSSPSRTEAFF. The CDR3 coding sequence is TGTGCCAGCAGCTCTCCGTCGCGCACTGAAGCTTTCTTT.

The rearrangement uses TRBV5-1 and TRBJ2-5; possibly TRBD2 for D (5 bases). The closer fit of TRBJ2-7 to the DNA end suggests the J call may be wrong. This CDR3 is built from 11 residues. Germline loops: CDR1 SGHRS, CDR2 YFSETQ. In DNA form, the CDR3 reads TGCGCCAGCAGCAACGGGAACGAGCAGTACTTC. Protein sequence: CASSNGNEQYF.